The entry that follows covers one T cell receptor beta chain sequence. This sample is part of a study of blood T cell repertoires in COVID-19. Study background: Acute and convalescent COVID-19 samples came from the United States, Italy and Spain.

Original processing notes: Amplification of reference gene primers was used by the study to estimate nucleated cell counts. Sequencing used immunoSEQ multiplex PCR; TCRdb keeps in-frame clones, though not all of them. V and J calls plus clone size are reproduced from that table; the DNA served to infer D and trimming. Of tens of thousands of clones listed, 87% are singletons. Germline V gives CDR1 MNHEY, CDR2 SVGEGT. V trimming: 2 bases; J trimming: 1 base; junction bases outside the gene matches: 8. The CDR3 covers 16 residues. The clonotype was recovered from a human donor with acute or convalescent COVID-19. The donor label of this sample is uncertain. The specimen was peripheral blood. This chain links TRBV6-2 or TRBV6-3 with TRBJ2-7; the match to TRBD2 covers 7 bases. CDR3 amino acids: CASSYGAGSRSYEQYF. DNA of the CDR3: TGTGCCAGCAGTTACGGAGCGGGAAGCAGATCCTACGAGCAGTACTTC.